A single T cell receptor (beta chain) is shown here with its context. The record originates from a study of T cell changes during pregnancy in multiple sclerosis. The CDR3 has 12 residues. CDR1 and CDR2 (germline): SGHAT, FQNNGV. Trimming shortened V by 2 bases and J by 5 bases, and 5 bases separated the two germline ends. This table comes from immunoSEQ multiplex PCR, and its TCRdb copy is limited to in-frame clones, with some not included. The data hold 45,000 to 65,000 clones, with approximately 93% observed a single time. The starting material was CD8+ T cells from peripheral blood mononuclear cells, obtained in the third trimester of pregnancy. The sequence was obtained from a female donor with multiple sclerosis, enrolled in a pregnancy study. The chain is built from TRBV11-2 and TRBJ2-3; unclear D gene. CDR3 bases: TGTGCCAGCAGCTTAATACTAGATACGCAGTATTTT. Translated, it gives CASSLILDTQYF.